This TCR beta chain is from a study of T cells after yellow fever vaccination. Study-wide findings and caveats: Post-booster reappearance was seen for most primary-vaccination clones (around 96% CD4, around 90% CD8). A weaker but faster secondary response was observed, peaking on day 5 versus 15.

TCRdb recomputed calls from the 5' RACE reads with MiXCR, one row per CDR3 protein. Among roughly 99,000 distinct CDR3 sequences listed, approximately 5.5% were seen once. V was trimmed by 5 bases and J by 4 bases, leaving 14 bases between them. The germline CDR1 and CDR2 sequences are SGHTA and FQGTGA. This CDR3 spans 14 amino acids. A remark on this clonotype: Its antigen is not identified.

V is TRBV7-3 and J is TRBJ1-1; D not certain. The sequence was collected from a man aged 18 to 35 who received the YFV17D yellow fever vaccine. The sequencing here drew on CD8+ T cells sorted from PBMCs, taken 10 days after the yellow fever booster vaccination. CDR3 loop: CASSNAVGSTEAFF. As DNA, the CDR3 is TGTGCCAGCAGCAACGCCGTGGGGTCCACTGAAGCTTTCTTT.